The T cell receptor beta chain described here comes from a study of blood T cell repertoires in COVID-19. Some clones are missing from TCRdb's copy, which holds only in-frame ones; the method was immunoSEQ multiplex PCR. This table holds around 420,000 clones, approximately 85% found once. This CDR3 has 14 amino acids. With 1 base removed from V and 2 bases from J, the gap between germline ends came to 10 bases. In germline, CDR1 is SGHRS, CDR2 YFSETQ. Sequencing was carried out using PBMCs or T cells enriched from blood (not recorded which). The receptor was isolated from a woman aged 40 to 50 with acute COVID-19. The chain links TRBV5-1 to TRBJ2-7, with D possibly TRBD2 on 5 matching bases. CDR3 coding DNA: TGCGCCAGCAGCTTGTCGCCGGGGACCTACGAGCAGTACTTC. Protein sequence: CASSLSPGTYEQYF.